This T cell receptor (beta chain) originates from a study of tissue T cells after allogeneic stem cell transplantation. General study findings and limits: Tissue-detected TCR repertoire was only partly captured by blood and spleen T cells. TCR repertoires tracked anatomic similarity, regardless of disease or transplant status. Alloreactivity or antigen specificity of tissue TCRs was not determined; some clones might be host cells.

Turning to this clone: What it binds is unknown.

Sequencing of TCRbeta CDR3 at survey depth gave sequences and template counts. Libraries were prepared by immunoSEQ multiplex PCR; TCRdb keeps only in-frame clonotypes and omits some of them. The sample includes about 9,900 clones, around three fifths of them seen just once. The receptor's source is a female donor of 60 years or more with lung cancer. The sequencing here drew on tissue from the jejunum, taken at autopsy.

Here the CDR3 reads CASSNGGGWDEKLFF. In DNA form, the CDR3 reads TGTGCCAGCAGCAATGGGGGCGGGTGGGATGAAAAACTGTTTTTT. The chain links TRBV6-6 to TRBJ1-4; D possibly corresponds to TRBD1 (6 bases). Germline CDR1 and CDR2: MNHNY and SVGAGI (reference sequence). This CDR3 region has 15 residues. V lost 6 bases and J lost 6, with 17 bases in between.